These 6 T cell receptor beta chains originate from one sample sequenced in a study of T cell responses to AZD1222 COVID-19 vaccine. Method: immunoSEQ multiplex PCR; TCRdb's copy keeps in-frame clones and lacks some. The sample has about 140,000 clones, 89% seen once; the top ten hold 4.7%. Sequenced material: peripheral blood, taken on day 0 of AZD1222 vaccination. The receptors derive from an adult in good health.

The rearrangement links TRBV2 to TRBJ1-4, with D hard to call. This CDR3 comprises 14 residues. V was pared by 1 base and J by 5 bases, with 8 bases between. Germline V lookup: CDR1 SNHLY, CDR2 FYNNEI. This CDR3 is CASSEGGSNEKLFF. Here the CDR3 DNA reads TGTGCCAGCAGTGAAGGAGGGTCCAATGAAAAACTGTTTTTT.

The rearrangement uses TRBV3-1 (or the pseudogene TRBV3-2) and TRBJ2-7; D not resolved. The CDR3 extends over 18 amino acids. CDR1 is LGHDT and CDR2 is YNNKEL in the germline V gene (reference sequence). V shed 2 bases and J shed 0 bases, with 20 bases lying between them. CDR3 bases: TGTGCCAGCAGCCAACCCCCTCCTGGCTCCATGAGCTCCTACGAGCAGTACTTC. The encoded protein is CASSQPPPGSMSSYEQYF.

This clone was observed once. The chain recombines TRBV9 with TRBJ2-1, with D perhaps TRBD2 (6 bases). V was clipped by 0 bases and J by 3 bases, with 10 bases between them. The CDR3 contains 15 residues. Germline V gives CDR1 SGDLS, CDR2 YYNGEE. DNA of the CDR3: TGTGCCAGCAGCGTAGACAGCGGGTTCTACAATGAGCAGTTCTTC. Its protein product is CASSVDSGFYNEQFF.

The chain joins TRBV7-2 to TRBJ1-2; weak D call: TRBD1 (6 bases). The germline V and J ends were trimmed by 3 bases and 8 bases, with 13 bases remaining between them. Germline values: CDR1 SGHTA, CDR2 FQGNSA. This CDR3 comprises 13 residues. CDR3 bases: TGTGCCAGCAGCTTCGGGGGGCTTGGAGGCTACACCTTC. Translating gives CASSFGGLGGYTF.

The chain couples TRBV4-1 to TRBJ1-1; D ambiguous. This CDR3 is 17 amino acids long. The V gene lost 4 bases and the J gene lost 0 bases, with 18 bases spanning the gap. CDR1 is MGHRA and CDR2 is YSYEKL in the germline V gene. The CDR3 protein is CASSRKASQELNTEAFF. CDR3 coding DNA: TGCGCCAGCAGCCGAAAGGCGAGTCAGGAGTTGAACACTGAAGCTTTCTTT.

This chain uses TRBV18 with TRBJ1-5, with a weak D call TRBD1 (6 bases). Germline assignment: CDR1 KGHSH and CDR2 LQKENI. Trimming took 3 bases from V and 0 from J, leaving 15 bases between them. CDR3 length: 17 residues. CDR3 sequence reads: CASSPLGQSNSNQPQHF. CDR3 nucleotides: TGTGCCAGCTCACCGCTCGGACAGTCCAATAGCAATCAGCCCCAGCATTTT.